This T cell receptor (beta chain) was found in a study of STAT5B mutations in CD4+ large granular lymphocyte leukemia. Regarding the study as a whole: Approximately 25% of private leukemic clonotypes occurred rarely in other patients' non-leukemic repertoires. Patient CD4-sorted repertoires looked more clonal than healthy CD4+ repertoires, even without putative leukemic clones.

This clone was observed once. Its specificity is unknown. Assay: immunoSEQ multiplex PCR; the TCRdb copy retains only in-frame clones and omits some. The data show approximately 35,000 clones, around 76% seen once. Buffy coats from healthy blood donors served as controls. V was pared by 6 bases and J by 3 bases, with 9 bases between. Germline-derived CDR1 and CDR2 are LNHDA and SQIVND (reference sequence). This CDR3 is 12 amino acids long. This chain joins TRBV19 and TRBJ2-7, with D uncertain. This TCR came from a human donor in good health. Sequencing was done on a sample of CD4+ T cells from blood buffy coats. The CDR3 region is CASRDGNYEQYF. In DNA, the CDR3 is TGTGCCAGTAGAGACGGAAACTACGAGCAGTACTTC. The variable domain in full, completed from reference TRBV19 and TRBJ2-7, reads DGGITQSPKYLFRKEGQNVTLSCEQNLNHDAMYWYRQDPGQGLRLIYYSQIVNDFQKGDIAEGYSVSREKKESFPLTVTSAQKNPTAFYLCASRDGNYEQYFGPGTRLTVT.